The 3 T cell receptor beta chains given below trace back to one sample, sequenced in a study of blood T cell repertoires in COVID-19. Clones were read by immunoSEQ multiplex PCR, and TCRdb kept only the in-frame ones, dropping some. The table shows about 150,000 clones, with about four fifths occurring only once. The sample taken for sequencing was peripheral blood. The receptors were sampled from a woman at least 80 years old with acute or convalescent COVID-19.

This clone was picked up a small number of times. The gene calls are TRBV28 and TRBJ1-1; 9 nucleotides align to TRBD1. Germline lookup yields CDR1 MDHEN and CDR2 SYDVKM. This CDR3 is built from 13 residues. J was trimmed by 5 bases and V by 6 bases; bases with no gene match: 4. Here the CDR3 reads CASRRQGETEAFF. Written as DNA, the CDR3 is TGTGCCAGCAGAAGACAGGGGGAAACTGAAGCTTTCTTT. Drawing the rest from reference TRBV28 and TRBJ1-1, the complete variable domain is DVKVTQSSRYLVKRTGEKVFLECVQDMDHENMFWYRQDPGLGLRLIYFSYDVKMKEKGDIPEGYSVSREKKERFSLILESASTNQTSMYLCASRRQGETEAFFGQGTRLTVV.

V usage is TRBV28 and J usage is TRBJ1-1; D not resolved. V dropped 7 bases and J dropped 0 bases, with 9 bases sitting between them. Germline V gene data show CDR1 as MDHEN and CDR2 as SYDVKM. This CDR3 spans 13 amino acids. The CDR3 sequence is CASTPDMNTEAFF. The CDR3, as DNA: TGTGCCAGCACCCCCGACATGAACACTGAAGCTTTCTTT.

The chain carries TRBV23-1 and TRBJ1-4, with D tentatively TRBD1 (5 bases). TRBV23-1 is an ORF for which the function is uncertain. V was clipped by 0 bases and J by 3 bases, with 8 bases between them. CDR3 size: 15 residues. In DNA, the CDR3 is TGCGCCAGCAGTCAATCGCGACAGTCTAATGAAAAACTGTTTTTT. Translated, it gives CASSQSRQSNEKLFF.